This T cell receptor (beta chain) came from a study of cytomegalovirus exposure and HLA in healthy donors. The study's findings and limits: Across donors, most TCRs were seen rarely, yet some public ones were widespread. A later analysis linked some 18,000 TCR beta sequences to HLA alleles at 0.05 false discovery rate. Immune exposure information available was restricted to CMV serostatus.

On this clone: Its antigen remains unknown.

This CDR3 has 15 amino acids. The germline V gene has CDR1 SGHTA and CDR2 FQGNSA. V lost 6 bases to trimming and J lost 2 bases, with 16 bases between them. Amplification used 60 Vbeta primers and 13 Jbeta primers. Assay used: immunoSEQ multiplex PCR; TCRdb lists only in-frame clones, some missing. The table includes about 150,000 clones, 65% to 85% detected once. The chain links TRBV7-2 to TRBJ1-1; tentative D call: TRBD1 (5 bases). Sample: PBMCs. The TCR sequence derives from a woman between 50 and 59 years old in good health and CMV-seropositive. In nucleotides, the CDR3 is TGTGCCAGCAGACCGCAGGGATGGGGAAACACTGAAGCTTTCTTT. This gives the protein CASRPQGWGNTEAFF.